A single sample is the source of the 29 T cell receptor beta chains below, sequenced in a study of Ad26.COV2.S vaccination and SARS-CoV-2 variants. The data were produced by immunoSEQ multiplex PCR, yet TCRdb's version contains in-frame clones alone and is incomplete. The table includes about 350,000 clones, about 88% detected once. Noted treatment: some 19 received Ad26.COV2.S at low or high dose, single or two shots; a few received placebo; per-sample allocation not given. The samples date from day 63 after the first vaccine or placebo injection. The input for sequencing was peripheral blood, taken in a trial of Ad26.COV2.S vaccine versus placebo. The receptors were sampled from a person aged 18 to 65 who received the Ad26.COV2.S COVID-19 vaccine or a placebo.

The V call is TRBV12-5, the J call TRBJ2-1; TRBD1 aligns across 8 bases. The CDR3 is made up of 15 amino acids. Per the germline V gene, CDR1 is LGHNT and CDR2 is FRNRAP. Germline trimming cut 6 bases from V and 5 bases from J; bases unmatched to any gene: 9. The CDR3 DNA sequence: TGTGCTAGTGGACGGACAGGGAAGAATAACAATGAGCAGTTCTTC. This translates into CASGRTGKNNNEQFF.

The V and J genes are TRBV19 and TRBJ1-5; 9 bases agree with TRBD1. V trimming: 7 bases; J trimming: 4 bases; junction bases outside the gene matches: 11. The germline V gene encodes CDR1 LNHDA and CDR2 SQIVND (reference sequence). The CDR3 extends over 16 amino acids. CDR3 in amino acids: CASTSPTGTGNQPQHF. CDR3 in DNA: TGTGCCAGTACCTCACCCACCGGGACAGGGAATCAGCCCCAGCATTTT.

V and J are TRBV5-6 and TRBJ2-7; D assignment may be TRBD1 or TRBD2 (7 bases each). CDR1 and CDR2 (germline): SGHDT, YYEEEE. This CDR3 region has 14 residues. V lost 4 bases to trimming and J lost 2 bases, with 13 bases between them. CDR3 in amino acids: CASSRAGGAYEQYF. The CDR3 DNA follows: TGTGCCAGCAGCCGCGCAGGGGGGGCCTACGAGCAGTACTTC.

The chain employs TRBV5-1 and TRBJ2-1; D is uncertain. The V end lost 6 bases, the J end lost 0 bases, and 13 bases lay between the germline ends. There are 15 residues in the CDR3. Germline V gene data show CDR1 as SGHRS and CDR2 as YFSETQ. The CDR3 DNA reads TGCGCCAGCACCCCCACGGCGGACTCCTACAATGAGCAGTTCTTC. Translated, it gives CASTPTADSYNEQFF.

The chain employs TRBV2 and TRBJ1-6; no clear D. The germline CDR1 and CDR2 sequences are SNHLY and FYNNEI. The V gene lost 5 bases and the J gene lost 9 bases, with 17 bases spanning the gap. This CDR3 region has 15 residues. CDR3 in amino acids: CASSNRTGGISPLHF. CDR3 bases: TGTGCCAGCAGTAATAGGACCGGTGGGATTTCACCCCTCCACTTT.

V is TRBV4-3 and J is TRBJ2-4; 9 bases align to TRBD2. Germline V gene lookup returns CDR1 LGHNA and CDR2 YSLEER. Trimming at V came to 6 bases and at J to 0 bases, leaving 12 bases not matched to a gene. The CDR3 consists of 18 residues. The CDR3 DNA sequence: TGCGCCAGCAGTCTTGTGGCGGGGGGGCTACTAGCCAAAAACATTCAGTACTTC. It is translated as CASSLVAGGLLAKNIQYF.

The rearrangement joins TRBV27 to TRBJ2-2; 7 bases align to TRBD2. Germline V gene data show CDR1 as MNHEY and CDR2 as SMNVEV (reference sequence). The V gene end was trimmed by 3 bases and the J gene end by 3 bases; junction bases not matched to a gene: 4. The CDR3 covers 15 residues. The CDR3 spells CASSFERGYTGELFF. The CDR3 nucleotides are TGTGCCAGCAGTTTTGAGCGGGGCTACACCGGGGAGCTGTTTTTT.

The V call is TRBV5-5, the J call TRBJ1-2, with D unclear. Germline V gene sequence: CDR1 SGHKS, CDR2 YYEKEE (reference sequence). The CDR3 totals 14 residues. V was cut by 2 bases and J by 2 bases, with 10 bases left in between. Here the CDR3 DNA reads TGTGCCAGCAGCTTTTACGCGGACAACTATGGCTACACCTTC. Amino acid sequence: CASSFYADNYGYTF.

The chain couples TRBV28 to TRBJ1-2; D is possibly TRBD1 (5 bases). Germline V gives CDR1 MDHEN, CDR2 SYDVKM. Trimming took 6 bases from V and 8 from J, leaving 19 bases between them. The CDR3 spans 14 residues. The DNA of the CDR3 is TGTGCCAGCAGCGTCCCGAGGGACGGCGGAGGCTACACCTTC. Its protein product is CASSVPRDGGGYTF.

This chain uses TRBV27 with TRBJ2-7; D may be TRBD1 (5 bases). Germline loops: CDR1 MNHEY, CDR2 SMNVEV (reference sequence). V shed 2 bases and J shed 2 bases, with 7 bases lying between them. This CDR3 is built from 13 residues. CDR3 in amino acids: CASSLRGTYEQYF. The CDR3 DNA sequence: TGTGCCAGCAGTTTAAGGGGAACCTACGAGCAGTACTTC.

The chain links TRBV27 to TRBJ2-5; TRBD1 might be the D (7 bases). Germline V CDR1 and CDR2: MNHEY, SMNVEV (reference sequence). Trimming shortened V by 3 bases and J by 7 bases, and 15 bases separated the two germline ends. The CDR3 consists of 14 residues. The CDR3 spells CASSFLGQGGTQYF. CDR3 in DNA: TGTGCCAGCAGTTTTCTTGGGCAGGGGGGGACCCAGTACTTC.

At least ten counts were recorded for this clone. The CDR3 loop reads CASSLGTGNTIYF. The CDR3 nucleotides read TGCGCCAGCAGCTTGGGCACTGGAAACACCATATATTTT. The J gene is TRBJ1-3, the V gene TRBV5-1; D is uncertain. The germline gives CDR1 SGHRS, CDR2 YFSETQ. Trimming removed 0 bases at V and 2 bases at J, with 3 bases between. The CDR3 spans 13 residues.

The genes are TRBV2 and TRBJ1-3, with D perhaps TRBD1 (6 bases). The V end lost 4 bases, the J end lost 7 bases, and 11 bases lay between the germline ends. Per germline, CDR1 SNHLY and CDR2 FYNNEI. The length of the CDR3 is 13 residues. CDR3 nucleotide sequence: TGTGCCAGCAGTGGGGGGGCTATCAACACCATATATTTT. Its protein product is CASSGGAINTIYF.

The rearrangement uses TRBV6-6 and TRBJ1-1; 7 positions agree with TRBD1. After removal of 6 bases from V and 1 base from J, the junction contained 8 bases not matched to a gene. The germline gives CDR1 MNHNY, CDR2 SVGAGI (reference sequence). CDR3 size: 15 residues. The CDR3 spells CASSFRQGSNTEAFF. Here the CDR3 DNA reads TGTGCCAGCAGCTTTCGACAGGGTTCGAACACTGAAGCTTTCTTT.

V is TRBV19 and J is TRBJ2-4; possible D gene TRBD2, 5 bases. In germline, CDR1 is LNHDA, CDR2 SQIVND (reference sequence). The CDR3 spans 15 residues. V was trimmed by 6 bases and J by 2 bases, leaving 14 bases between them. Written as DNA, the CDR3 is TGTGCCAGTAGCTCGACTACCCTCCCCAAAAACATTCAGTACTTC. Its translation: CASSSTTLPKNIQYF.

The chain is built from TRBV13 and TRBJ2-2; TRBD1 is a possible D gene (6 bases). This CDR3 contains 14 residues. Trimming stripped 5 bases from V and 4 bases from J, with 11 bases between. Per germline, CDR1 PRHDT and CDR2 FYEKMQ (reference sequence). The CDR3, as DNA: TGTGCCAGCAGCCATGGACAGAGCACCGGGGAGCTGTTTTTT. It specifies CASSHGQSTGELFF. Drawing the rest from reference TRBV13 and TRBJ2-2, the complete variable domain is AAGVIQSPRHLIKEKRETATLKCYPIPRHDTVYWYQQGPGQDPQFLISFYEKMQSDKGSIPDRFSAQQFSDYHSELNMSSLELGDSALYFCASSHGQSTGELFFGEGSRLTVL.

This chain joins TRBV7-6 and TRBJ2-3, with D unresolved. V lost 1 base and J lost 5, with 16 bases in between. This CDR3 has 16 amino acids. Germline V lookup: CDR1 SGHVS, CDR2 FNYEAQ. CDR3 sequence (DNA): TGTGCCAGCAGCTTAGGTGCGGTGACCCACGGAGATACGCAGTATTTT. Protein product: CASSLGAVTHGDTQYF.

This chain links TRBV28 with TRBJ1-4; TRBD1 matches at 8 bases. There are 14 residues in the CDR3. Germline CDR1 MDHEN, CDR2 SYDVKM. After removal of 3 bases from V and 8 bases from J, the junction contained 5 bases not matched to a gene. CDR3 sequence (DNA): TGTGCCAGCAGTTTGGCAGGGACAGGAGAAAAACTGTTTTTT. Amino acids: CASSLAGTGEKLFF.

The genes are TRBV6-5 and TRBJ1-1; D not certain. This CDR3 has 13 residues. Germline CDR1 reads MNHEY; CDR2 reads SVGAGI. V lost 0 bases and J lost 3, with 5 bases in between. The CDR3 sequence: CASSYSEYTEAFF. CDR3 DNA: TGTGCCAGCAGTTACTCAGAGTACACTGAAGCTTTCTTT.

This chain joins TRBV27 and TRBJ1-1; 7 nucleotides line up with TRBD1. V lost 3 bases, J lost 0 bases, and 4 bases stayed unmatched. From germline, CDR1 is MNHEY and CDR2 SMNVEV (reference sequence). This CDR3 has 15 residues. This CDR3 is CASSFSGTVNTEAFF. CDR3 in DNA: TGTGCCAGCAGTTTTTCCGGGACAGTGAACACTGAAGCTTTCTTT.

This clone was recorded only once. V is TRBV7-9 and J is TRBJ2-3; 8 bases match TRBD1. Germline V gene sequence: CDR1 SEHNR, CDR2 FQNEAQ (reference sequence). V was clipped by 1 base and J by 4 bases; unmatched bases: 10. CDR3 length: 17 amino acids. The DNA of the CDR3 is TGTGCCAGCAGCTTAGAGGGGGCAGGGGGCGACGCAGATACGCAGTATTTT. Its protein product is CASSLEGAGGDADTQYF.

The gene calls are TRBV2 and TRBJ2-7, with D possibly matching TRBD2 (5 bases). V was shortened by 7 bases and J by 7 bases, with 17 bases between the two germline ends. The CDR3 contains 13 residues. Germline V gene lookup returns CDR1 SNHLY and CDR2 FYNNEI. The chain's CDR3 is CASTRARGLEQYF. Written as DNA, the CDR3 is TGTGCCAGCACCCGGGCCCGCGGACTTGAGCAGTACTTC. Looking up the rest from reference TRBV2 and TRBJ2-7 gives the full variable domain: EPEVTQTPSHQVTQMGQEVILRCVPISNHLYFYWYRQILGQKVEFLVSFYNNEISEKSEIFDDQFSVERPDGSNFTLKIRSTKLEDSAMYFCASTRARGLEQYFGPGTRLTVT.

The V and J genes are TRBV4-3 and TRBJ2-1, with TRBD2 matching 9 bases. CDR3 size: 17 residues. CDR1 and CDR2 (germline): LGHNA, YSLEER. V shed 1 base and J 4 bases; nucleotides not matched to a gene: 8. CDR3 sequence reads: CASSQGRAGGPYNEQFF. The CDR3 DNA reads TGCGCCAGCAGCCAAGGGCGAGCGGGGGGCCCTTACAATGAGCAGTTCTTC.

This chain connects TRBV29-1 to TRBJ2-2; D is uncertain. Trimming left V 3 bases short and J 4 bases short, with 6 bases between. Germline CDR1 is SQVTM and CDR2 is ANQGSEA. The CDR3 length is 12 residues. CDR3 loop: CSVEGSTGELFF. CDR3 bases: TGCAGCGTTGAGGGGTCCACCGGGGAGCTGTTTTTT.

The V and J genes are TRBV18 and TRBJ2-7; 8 bases agree with TRBD2. The CDR3 has 14 amino acids. The germline V gene has CDR1 KGHSH and CDR2 LQKENI. V shed 6 bases and J 4 bases; nucleotides not matched to a gene: 8. The CDR3 region is CASSGGTRTYEQYF. As DNA, the CDR3 is TGTGCCAGCTCGGGAGGGACTAGAACATACGAGCAGTACTTC. Variable domain in full (rest from reference TRBV18 and TRBJ2-7): NAGVMQNPRHLVRRRGQEARLRCSPMKGHSHVYWYRQLPEEGLKFMVYLQKENIIDESGMPKERFSAEFPKEGPSILRIQQVVRGDSAAYFCASSGGTRTYEQYFGPGTRLTVT.

The chain employs TRBV15 and TRBJ2-2; a possible D gene is TRBD2 (5 bases). Trimming took off 4 bases at V and 5 bases at J, with 8 bases between the two ends. Germline V gene sequence: CDR1 LNHNV, CDR2 YYDKDF (reference sequence). There are 13 residues in the CDR3. The CDR3 nucleotides are TGTGCCACCAGCAATGGGGAGACCGGGGAGCTGTTTTTT. As protein: CATSNGETGELFF.

The chain employs TRBV13 and TRBJ2-5; 11 nucleotides agree with TRBD2. Germline CDR1 and CDR2: PRHDT and FYEKMQ (reference sequence). Unmatched junction bases numbered 9, after V lost 5 bases and J lost 4 bases. The length of the CDR3 is 16 residues. The CDR3 region is CASSPGTSGRRETQYF. DNA of the CDR3: TGTGCCAGCAGCCCAGGGACTAGCGGCAGGCGAGAGACCCAGTACTTC.

This chain joins TRBV6-5 and TRBJ1-1; possibly TRBD1 for D (6 bases). Germline V gives CDR1 MNHEY, CDR2 SVGAGI. V lost 7 bases, J lost 4 bases, and 13 bases lay in between. This CDR3 is 13 amino acids long. The chain's CDR3 is CASKRGEGTEAFF. CDR3 DNA sequence: TGTGCCAGCAAAAGGGGGGAGGGCACTGAAGCTTTCTTT.

The sample holds a few counts of this clone. The chain recombines TRBV6-2 or TRBV6-3 with TRBJ2-2; perhaps D is TRBD1 or TRBD2 (5 bases each). Per the germline V gene, CDR1 is MNHEY and CDR2 is SVGEGT. The ends were cut back, 5 bases at V and 4 bases at J, with 11 bases in the middle. There are 14 residues in the CDR3. This CDR3 reads CASSPGSSTGELFF. Here the CDR3 DNA reads TGTGCCAGCAGTCCAGGGAGCTCCACCGGGGAGCTGTTTTTT.